A single sample gave rise to the 29 T cell receptor beta chains below, sequenced in a study of T cell repertoires in cytomegalovirus infection. TCRdb re-derived calls from the reads in MiXCR, one entry per CDR3 protein. The table has more than 150,000 distinct CDR3 sequences, about a quarter seen once; the top ten hold over 9.5%. The sequencing input was PBMCs. These receptors all stem from a human donor in good health (CMV status not recorded). Some clones in this sample may be carry-over from other donors' samples.

This clonotype was detected many times. The chain employs TRBV7-2 and TRBJ1-2, with D tentatively TRBD1 (6 bases). V was pared by 1 base and J by 4 bases, with 13 bases between. The CDR3 extends over 15 amino acids. CDR1 and CDR2 (germline): SGHTA, FQGNSA. Here the CDR3 reads CASSLGGGPGYGYTF. CDR3 nucleotides: TGTGCCAGCAGCTTAGGGGGGGGGCCCGGCTATGGCTACACCTTC.

With respect to this clonotype: A much larger clone differs by one base, so this may be a read error. V is TRBV6-5 and J is TRBJ2-3, with 8 positions matching TRBD2. The CDR3 is 15 residues long. CDR1 is MNHEY, CDR2 SVGAGI, per germline. After removal of 7 bases from V and 2 bases from J, the junction contained 8 bases not matched to a gene. The CDR3 region is CASTPAGVSTDTQYF. CDR3 DNA: TGTGCCAGCACCCCAGCGGGGGTTTCCACAGATACGCAGTATTTT.

The V call is TRBV5-7, the J call TRBJ2-1; D uncertain. TRBV5-7 is identified as an open reading frame with a role that is uncertain. V was cut by 4 bases and J by 7 bases, with 15 bases left in between. This CDR3 is built from 14 residues. Here the CDR3 DNA reads TGTGCCAGCAGCCCGCCACTTCTACTTAATGAGCAGTTCTTC. Encoded protein: CASSPPLLLNEQFF.

This chain links TRBV6-5 with TRBJ2-5; D gene ambiguous. This CDR3 has 14 residues. Trimming took off 0 bases at V and 2 bases at J, with 7 bases between the two ends. Germline V CDR1 and CDR2: MNHEY, SVGAGI. The CDR3: CASSYSELQETQYF. Written as DNA, the CDR3 is TGTGCCAGCAGTTACTCGGAGTTACAAGAGACCCAGTACTTC.

There are a few counts of this clonotype. The chain recombines TRBV5-1 with TRBJ1-5; D uncertain. The CDR3 extends over 13 amino acids. V shed 2 bases and J shed 7 bases, with 10 bases lying between them. Germline V CDR1 and CDR2: SGHRS, YFSETQ. This CDR3 reads CASSFSVGQPQHF. The CDR3 bases are TGCGCCAGCAGCTTTTCGGTGGGCCAGCCCCAGCATTTT.

This clonotype was seen a few times. This rearrangement joins TRBV9 to TRBJ2-6; D remains unclear. Germline V gene lookup returns CDR1 SGDLS and CDR2 YYNGEE. The CDR3 loop spans 15 amino acids. Trimming stripped 2 bases from V and 0 bases from J, with 6 bases between. For the CDR3, the DNA is TGTGCCAGCAGCGTTAGTGGCTCTGGGGCCAACGTCCTGACTTTC. Translating it yields CASSVSGSGANVLTF.

This clonotype has just a few counts. The V gene is TRBV19, the J gene TRBJ1-3; no clear D gene. This CDR3 has 13 residues. Germline V CDR1 and CDR2: LNHDA, SQIVND (reference sequence). Trimming cost V 10 bases and J 0 bases, with 10 bases left between them. The CDR3 DNA reads as TGTGCCACCACGCAGAACTCTGGAAACACCATATATTTT. Amino acids: CATTQNSGNTIYF.

This clonotype showed up just a few times. This chain joins TRBV5-6 and TRBJ2-1; D remains ambiguous. CDR1 and CDR2 (germline): SGHDT, YYEEEE. The CDR3 loop spans 14 amino acids. The V gene lost 2 bases and the J gene lost 3 bases, with 9 bases spanning the gap. CDR3: CASSFPDVYNEQFF. CDR3 DNA: TGTGCCAGCAGCTTCCCTGACGTCTACAATGAGCAGTTCTTC.

This clonotype has more than one count but fewer than ten. The chain recombines TRBV28 with TRBJ2-3, with 8 bases identical to TRBD2. The CDR3 is 15 residues long. CDR1 is MDHEN, CDR2 SYDVKM, per germline. V lost 2 bases to trimming and J lost 5 bases; unmatched junction nucleotides: 6. CDR3 in DNA: TGTGCCAGCAGTTTAACCAGCGGGAGTCGAGATACGCAGTATTTT. Amino acid sequence: CASSLTSGSRDTQYF.

In this sample, this clonotype turned up a few times. The CDR3 DNA is TGTGCCAGCAGCTACCGACAGGGGGTAGTGAACACTGAAGCTTTCTTT. Amino acid sequence: CASSYRQGVVNTEAFF. The chain links TRBV7-8 to TRBJ1-1; 9 bases are shared with TRBD1. Germline CDR1 is SGHVS and CDR2 is FQNEAQ. V lost 4 bases and J lost 0; bases outside the gene matches: 6. This CDR3 is built from 16 residues.

This clonotype showed up just a few times. The chain links TRBV7-9 to TRBJ2-7; TRBD1 agrees at 10 bases. After removal of 5 bases from V and 4 bases from J, the junction contained 8 bases not matched to a gene. Germline V gene lookup returns CDR1 SEHNR and CDR2 FQNEAQ (reference sequence). The CDR3 runs 15 residues. CDR3 DNA: TGTGCCAGCAGCAGACAGGGGGCGCAAGGGTACGAGCAGTACTTC. It specifies CASSRQGAQGYEQYF.

This sequence joins TRBV19 and TRBJ1-1; 11 nucleotides match TRBD1. The V gene end was trimmed by 9 bases and the J gene end by 7 bases; junction bases not matched to a gene: 7. The CDR3 runs 13 residues. In germline, CDR1 is LNHDA, CDR2 SQIVND (reference sequence). CDR3 protein: CASKDRGLIEAFF. In DNA form, the CDR3 reads TGTGCCAGCAAGGACAGGGGGCTGATTGAAGCTTTCTTT.

The chain links TRBV20-1 to TRBJ2-5; TRBD2 aligns across 12 bases. The length of the CDR3 is 17 residues. V was clipped by 0 bases and J by 4 bases; unmatched bases: 9. Germline V gene lookup returns CDR1 DFQATT and CDR2 SNEGSKA (reference sequence). The CDR3 region is CSARDRQASGRGETQYF. As DNA, the CDR3 is TGCAGTGCTAGAGATCGCCAAGCTAGCGGGAGGGGAGAGACCCAGTACTTC.

This clonotype was seen more than once but under ten times. This CDR3 is CASSRRDRADYEQYF. In DNA, the CDR3 is TGTGCCAGCAGTCGGCGGGACAGGGCCGACTACGAGCAGTACTTC. V gene TRBV12-3 or TRBV12-4 combines with J gene TRBJ2-7; 9 positions agree with TRBD1. The ends lost 5 bases at V and 3 bases at J; junction bases unmatched: 8. The CDR3 sequence is 15 residues long.

This chain connects TRBV6-5 to TRBJ1-6; maybe TRBD1 (5 bases). Germline V gene lookup returns CDR1 MNHEY and CDR2 SVGAGI. This CDR3 comprises 17 residues. Trimming left V 1 base short and J 7 bases short, with 17 bases between. CDR3 region: CASSYLDDRGENSPLHF. For the CDR3, the DNA is TGTGCCAGCAGTTACTTAGACGACAGAGGGGAGAATTCACCCCTCCACTTT.

The table lists this clonotype with many counts. The V and J genes are TRBV12-3 or TRBV12-4 and TRBJ2-5; D might be TRBD1 (5 bases). V shed 4 bases and J shed 1 base, with 10 bases lying between them. The CDR3 extends over 14 amino acids. The chain's CDR3 is CASSSGSRQETQYF. In DNA, the CDR3 is TGTGCCAGCAGTTCAGGGTCTCGCCAAGAGACCCAGTACTTC.

This clonotype appeared many times. The V gene is TRBV7-3, the J gene TRBJ1-6, with a possible D match to TRBD1 (5 bases). The CDR3 totals 13 residues. CDR1 and CDR2 (germline): SGHTA, FQGTGA. V lost 2 bases and J lost 9, with 8 bases in between. This CDR3 is CASSLQGGSPLHF. CDR3 coding DNA: TGTGCCAGCAGCTTACAGGGAGGTTCACCCCTCCACTTT. Using reference TRBV7-3 and TRBJ1-6 for the parts outside the CDR3, the full variable domain is GAGVSQTPSNKVTEKGKYVELRCDPISGHTALYWYRQSLGQGPEFLIYFQGTGAADDSGLPNDRFFAVRPEGSVSTLKIQRTERGDSAVYLCASSLQGGSPLHFGNGTRLTVT.

The chain combines TRBV28 with TRBJ1-5; perhaps TRBD1 as D (6 bases). V lost 8 bases to trimming and J lost 3 bases, with 11 bases between them. This CDR3 region has 13 residues. Germline-derived CDR1 and CDR2 are MDHEN and SYDVKM. Here the CDR3 reads CASWSGDNQPQHF. The CDR3 DNA reads as TGTGCCAGCTGGTCAGGGGACAATCAGCCCCAGCATTTT.

The chain combines TRBV7-8 with TRBJ1-1, with 10 nucleotides matching TRBD1. Germline loops: CDR1 SGHVS, CDR2 FQNEAQ. This CDR3 has 17 amino acids. V trimming: 2 bases; J trimming: 4 bases; junction bases outside the gene matches: 10. The CDR3 DNA sequence: TGTGCCAGCAGCTTATACAACGGGGACAGGGGAGCCACTGAAGCTTTCTTT. Amino acid sequence: CASSLYNGDRGATEAFF.

Only one count was recorded for this clonotype. V is TRBV18 and J is TRBJ2-3, with D tentatively TRBD1 (5 bases). This CDR3 region has 16 residues. CDR1 KGHSH and CDR2 LQKENI come from the germline V gene. Deletions cut 0 bases from V and 1 base from J, with 11 bases between. DNA for the CDR3: TGTGCCAGCTCACCACCGCCAGGGTCTCGCACAGATACGCAGTATTTT. It yields the protein CASSPPPGSRTDTQYF.

This clonotype was seen only a few times. The chain carries TRBV20-1 and TRBJ1-5; no reliable D call. Germline V gene lookup returns CDR1 DFQATT and CDR2 SNEGSKA (reference sequence). Trimming pared 6 bases from V and 9 bases from J, leaving 15 bases between. The CDR3 has 12 amino acids. The CDR3 DNA follows: TGCAGTGCAGGCGGTCCCACGTCGCCCCAGCATTTT. Amino acid sequence: CSAGGPTSPQHF.

The rearrangement links TRBV6-4 to TRBJ1-2, with 7 bases lining up with TRBD1. The germline gives CDR1 MRHNA, CDR2 SNTAGT. V trimming: 5 bases; J trimming: 4 bases; junction bases outside the gene matches: 4. The CDR3 totals 13 residues. Here the CDR3 reads CASSYRGGYGYTF. Here the CDR3 DNA reads TGTGCCAGCAGTTACAGGGGTGGCTATGGCTACACCTTC.

This clonotype was counted only a few times. The rearrangement links TRBV29-1 to TRBJ2-3; D gene uncertain. CDR1 and CDR2 (germline): SQVTM, ANQGSEA. V dropped 3 bases and J dropped 14 bases, with 6 bases sitting between them. The CDR3 has 8 amino acids. The CDR3 loop is CSVDDGYF. The CDR3 DNA sequence: TGCAGCGTTGATGACGGGTATTTT.

A remark on this clonotype: No conserved phenylalanine or tryptophan ends this CDR3, so it is likely a read error. The chain couples TRBV7-2 to TRBJ1-1, with 8 positions matching TRBD1. The CDR3 contains 14 residues. V was pared by 4 bases and J by 4 bases, with 5 bases of the junction left unmatched. The germline gives CDR1 SGHTA, CDR2 FQGNSA. This CDR3 is CASSSGQGATEAFL. For the CDR3, the DNA is TGTGCCAGCAGCTCCGGGCAGGGGGCCACTGAAGCTTTCTTA.

In this sample, this clonotype turned up many times. The chain is built from TRBV7-2 and TRBJ2-7, with unresolved D. The V gene's germline CDR1 is SGHTA and CDR2 FQGNSA. This CDR3 has 13 residues. V was clipped by 1 base and J by 3 bases, with 7 bases between them. This CDR3 reads CASSLGQNYEQYF. For the CDR3, the DNA is TGTGCCAGCAGCTTAGGGCAAAACTACGAGCAGTACTTC.

This clonotype was observed a handful of times. The chain combines TRBV20-1 with TRBJ2-5, with 11 positions matching TRBD2. The CDR3 loop spans 15 amino acids. V lost 3 bases, J lost 3 bases, and 6 bases stayed unmatched. Per the germline V gene, CDR1 is DFQATT and CDR2 is SNEGSKA (reference sequence). CDR3: CSASASGRSEETQYF. The CDR3 DNA reads as TGCAGTGCTAGCGCTAGCGGGAGGTCGGAAGAGACCCAGTACTTC.

This clonotype occurred a few times. The chain couples TRBV7-2 to TRBJ2-7, with D possibly being TRBD2 (6 bases). The CDR3 totals 19 residues. V was clipped by 2 bases and J by 1 base, with 24 bases between them. CDR1 is SGHTA, CDR2 FQGNSA, per germline. Here the CDR3 DNA reads TGTGCCAGCAGCTTAAAGGGGCCCCGGAGGGCTCCAGGGTCCTACGAGCAGTACTTC. Translating gives CASSLKGPRRAPGSYEQYF.

This chain joins TRBV5-1 and TRBJ1-2, with unresolved D. From germline, CDR1 is SGHRS and CDR2 YFSETQ. The V end was cut by 0 bases, the J end by 5 bases, with 8 bases between. The CDR3 has 13 amino acids. The CDR3 DNA reads TGCGCCAGCAGCTTGGCCGACGCGTATGGCTACACCTTC. It codes for CASSLADAYGYTF.

The chain recombines TRBV20-1 with TRBJ1-5; TRBD1 aligns across 10 bases. The ends lost 6 bases at V and 4 bases at J; junction bases unmatched: 12. CDR1 is DFQATT, CDR2 SNEGSKA, per germline (reference sequence). CDR3 length equals 16 residues. CDR3 sequence (DNA): TGCAGTGCATGGGACAGGGGCGGTTTTAGTAATCAGCCCCAGCATTTT. It specifies CSAWDRGGFSNQPQHF.